A single sample is the source of the 27 T cell receptor beta chains below, sequenced in a study of chemoradiotherapy in HPV16-positive cancers (dated by TCRdb to the early 2020s). Libraries were made using the immunoSEQ multiplex PCR assay. TCRdb obtained this table from immuneACCESS and retained in-frame rearrangements with V and J assigned. These tables miss some clones; where compared with another copy, unresolved V genes account for less than half of the shortfall, and the remainder is unexplained. Across this sample there are about 7,900 clones, with 70% to 90% seen only once. Together, the top ten hold about 4% of the sample. The sample was blood, taken from a patient who underwent chemoradiotherapy. The receptors here all came from a human donor with HPV-associated anogenital cancer.

The rearrangement joins TRBV6-1 to TRBJ1-2, with D possibly being TRBD1 (6 bases). There are 13 residues in the CDR3. Germline CDR1 and CDR2: MNHNS and SASEGT. Trimming took 4 bases from V and 0 from J, leaving 6 bases between them. CDR3 region: CASSGTANYGYTF. The CDR3 nucleotides are TGTGCCAGCAGTGGGACAGCTAACTATGGCTACACCTTC.

The chain recombines TRBV7-8 with TRBJ1-4; D gene unclear. V lost 1 base, J lost 6 bases, and 15 bases lay in between. The CDR3 runs to 16 residues. CDR1 SGHVS and CDR2 FQNEAQ come from the germline V gene. CDR3 in DNA: TGTGCCAGCAGCTTAGAGATGACGTTCGCTTATGAAAAACTGTTTTTT. Its protein is CASSLEMTFAYEKLFF. The variable domain in full, completed from reference TRBV7-8 and TRBJ1-4, reads GAGVSQSPRYKVAKRGQDVALRCDPISGHVSLFWYQQALGQGPEFLTYFQNEAQLDKSGLPSDRFFAERPEGSVSTLKIQRTQQEDSAVYLCASSLEMTFAYEKLFFGSGTQLSVL.

This clone was observed a single time. This chain links TRBV4-1 with TRBJ2-7; TRBD2 matches 14 bases. After removal of 4 bases from V and 0 bases from J, the junction contained 5 bases not matched to a gene. CDR1 is MGHRA, CDR2 YSYEKL, per germline. This CDR3 contains 17 residues. CDR3 nucleotide sequence: TGCGCCAGCAGCCCGACTAGCGGGAGGGTTAGCTCCTACGAGCAGTACTTC. It encodes CASSPTSGRVSSYEQYF.

This chain joins TRBV11-3 and TRBJ2-3; D is possibly TRBD2 (5 bases). Germline CDR1 and CDR2: SGHNT and YENEEA. Trimming shortened V by 1 base and J by 1 base, and 18 bases separated the two germline ends. CDR3 length: 18 residues. The CDR3, as DNA: TGTGCCAGCAGCTTAGCGTTAGCGATCTTTGGGGGCACAGATACGCAGTATTTT. Amino acids: CASSLALAIFGGTDTQYF.

A word on this clone: A junction end diverges from the germline sequence, so it may reflect a read error. This chain uses TRBV2 with TRBJ1-1, with 8 bases matching TRBD1. Germline V gene data show CDR1 as SNHLY and CDR2 as FYNNEI. The CDR3 is 13 amino acids. The CDR3 reads CASRYRGNNEAFF. As DNA, the CDR3 is TGTGCCAGCAGATACAGGGGGAACAATGAAGCTTTCTTT.

V is TRBV14 and J is TRBJ1-6, with unresolved D. V was cut by 0 bases and J by 2 bases, with 11 bases left in between. Germline CDR1 SGHDN, CDR2 FVKESK. The CDR3 extends over 17 amino acids. The CDR3 protein is CASSQEDLAAYNSPLHF. The CDR3 DNA reads TGTGCCAGCAGCCAAGAGGACCTGGCCGCCTATAATTCACCCCTCCACTTT.

This rearrangement joins TRBV5-4 to TRBJ1-3; D ambiguous. CDR1 and CDR2 from the germline V gene are SGHNT and YYREEE (reference sequence). This CDR3 is 13 amino acids long. V was pared by 3 bases and J by 1 base, with 5 bases between. Written as DNA, the CDR3 is TGTGCCAGCAGCTCCGCATCTGGAAACACCATATATTTT. As protein: CASSSASGNTIYF.

Only one count was recorded for this clone. V usage is TRBV18 and J usage is TRBJ2-5, with D uncertain. In germline, CDR1 is KGHSH, CDR2 LQKENI. The CDR3 runs 11 residues. The V end was cut by 1 base, the J end by 3 bases, with 0 bases between. CDR3 in DNA: TGTGCCAGCTCACCACAAGAGACCCAGTACTTC. The encoded protein is CASSPQETQYF.

The chain couples TRBV19 to TRBJ1-2; D call uncertain. With 1 base removed from V and 0 bases from J, the gap between germline ends came to 9 bases. Germline V gives CDR1 LNHDA, CDR2 SQIVND (reference sequence). CDR3 length: 15 residues. CDR3 protein: CASSIAAGANYGYTF. The CDR3 DNA reads TGTGCCAGTAGTATAGCGGCCGGGGCTAACTATGGCTACACCTTC.

The rearrangement links TRBV12-5 to TRBJ1-1, with TRBD1 matching over 7 bases. The CDR3 has 13 residues. Trimming took 1 base from V and 6 from J; bases not matched to a gene: 2. Germline CDR1 and CDR2: LGHNT and FRNRAP. CDR3 DNA: TGTGCTAGTGGTTTGGGTGACAGGGCTGAAGCTTTCTTT. This gives the protein CASGLGDRAEAFF.

V is TRBV18 and J is TRBJ2-4; D not certain. V was clipped by 3 bases and J by 2 bases, with 5 bases between them. The CDR3 has 13 residues. CDR1 and CDR2 from the germline V gene are KGHSH and LQKENI. CDR3 sequence reads: CASSPHPKNIQYF. The CDR3 DNA follows: TGTGCCAGCTCACCGCACCCCAAAAACATTCAGTACTTC.

The V call is TRBV6-6, the J call TRBJ1-5; D uncertain. Germline V CDR1 and CDR2: MNHNY, SVGAGI (reference sequence). Trimming removed 2 bases at V and 4 bases at J, with 3 bases between. The CDR3 consists of 12 residues. The DNA for the CDR3 is TGTGCCAGCAGTTACGAGAATCAGCCCCAGCATTTT. This encodes CASSYENQPQHF.

The genes are TRBV28 and TRBJ2-2, with D tentatively TRBD2 (6 bases). Germline values: CDR1 MDHEN, CDR2 SYDVKM. Trimming pared 7 bases from V and 7 bases from J, leaving 16 bases between. CDR3 length: 14 residues. CDR3: CASISGRMSGELFF. The DNA for the CDR3 is TGTGCCAGCATATCAGGGAGGATGAGCGGGGAGCTGTTTTTT.

This clone was seen only a few times. The CDR3 coding sequence is TGCGCCAGCAGTGAGTCCCAGAACACTGAAGCTTTCTTT. Amino acid sequence: CASSESQNTEAFF. The chain couples TRBV10-1 to TRBJ1-1, with D unresolved. Germline V lookup: CDR1 WNHNN, CDR2 SYGVQD (reference sequence). Trimming left V 0 bases short and J 1 base short, with 3 bases between. The CDR3 runs to 13 residues.

J is TRBJ2-2 and V is TRBV6-5, with D possibly being TRBD2 (6 bases). CDR3 length: 15 residues. Trimming shortened V by 6 bases and J by 2 bases, and 13 bases separated the two germline ends. Germline V lookup: CDR1 MNHEY, CDR2 SVGAGI. The CDR3 loop is CASSWRGYNTGELFF. The CDR3 DNA sequence: TGTGCCAGCAGCTGGCGGGGATACAACACCGGGGAGCTGTTTTTT.

V is TRBV7-9 and J is TRBJ1-2; 9 nucleotides align to TRBD1. Germline CDR1 reads SEHNR; CDR2 reads FQNEAQ (reference sequence). The CDR3 runs to 16 residues. J was trimmed by 3 bases and V by 5 bases; bases with no gene match: 10. The CDR3 nucleotides read TGTGCCAGCAGCCCCGAGCAATGGACAGGGGACTATGGCTACACCTTC. It is translated as CASSPEQWTGDYGYTF.

The chain employs TRBV5-1 and TRBJ2-7; 12 nucleotides line up with TRBD2. Trimming at V came to 3 bases and at J to 4 bases, leaving 5 bases not matched to a gene. CDR3 length: 15 amino acids. Germline CDR1 SGHRS, CDR2 YFSETQ. The CDR3, as DNA: TGCGCCAGCAGCTCGACTAGCGGGAGCATGTACGAGCAGTACTTC. Protein product: CASSSTSGSMYEQYF.

The chain has TRBV30 and TRBJ1-1, with a possible D match to TRBD1 (6 bases). The CDR3 is 13 amino acids. Between the trimmed V and J ends, which lost 4 bases and 0 bases, there was a span of 9 bases. Germline-derived CDR1 and CDR2 are GTSNPN and SVGIG (reference sequence). The CDR3 loop reads CAWTGQLNTEAFF. The DNA of the CDR3 is TGTGCCTGGACCGGACAGCTGAACACTGAAGCTTTCTTT.

The chain joins TRBV7-3 to TRBJ1-1; D perhaps matches TRBD1 (5 bases). The CDR3 covers 13 residues. Germline V gives CDR1 SGHTA, CDR2 FQGTGA. Trimming pared 5 bases from V and 6 bases from J, leaving 13 bases between. In DNA form, the CDR3 reads TGTGCCAGCAGCGTTAAACCAGGGTCTGAAGCTTTCTTT. Its translation: CASSVKPGSEAFF.

The rearrangement links TRBV10-2 to TRBJ2-7; D call uncertain. The CDR3 is 12 residues long. In germline, CDR1 is WSHSY, CDR2 SAAADI. V was trimmed by 6 bases and J by 3 bases, leaving 9 bases between them. The CDR3 DNA reads as TGCGCCAGCAGGGGTAGGGACTACGAGCAGTACTTC. Its translation: CASRGRDYEQYF.

In this sample, this clone turned up a few times. The rearrangement links TRBV5-1 to TRBJ1-5; tentatively, D is TRBD1 (5 bases). The CDR3 totals 14 residues. V dropped 3 bases and J dropped 6 bases, with 13 bases sitting between them. Germline V gene sequence: CDR1 SGHRS, CDR2 YFSETQ. This CDR3 reads CASSSGRAGQPQHF. The CDR3 DNA sequence: TGCGCCAGCAGCTCAGGGAGAGCGGGTCAGCCCCAGCATTTT.

The chain carries TRBV27 and TRBJ1-2; D uncertain. This CDR3 has 13 residues. Trimming removed 5 bases from V and 0 bases from J, with 7 bases in between. CDR1 MNHEY and CDR2 SMNVEV come from the germline V gene (reference sequence). The CDR3 nucleotides are TGTGCCAGCAGTACCTCTTCTAACTATGGCTACACCTTC. This codes for CASSTSSNYGYTF.

J is TRBJ2-1 and V is TRBV5-1; TRBD2 aligns across 7 bases. From germline, CDR1 is SGHRS and CDR2 YFSETQ. V shed 5 bases and J 2 bases; nucleotides not matched to a gene: 13. The CDR3 sequence is 17 residues long. DNA for the CDR3: TGCGCCAGCAGGGAAACCTTGGGGCGGGAGCCCTACAATGAGCAGTTCTTC. Protein sequence: CASRETLGREPYNEQFF.

V is TRBV10-3 and J is TRBJ1-5, with D perhaps matching TRBD1 (6 bases). There are 13 residues in the CDR3. Deletions cut 7 bases from V and 7 bases from J, with 14 bases between. Germline values: CDR1 ENHRY, CDR2 SYGVKD. CDR3 coding DNA: TGTGCCATCACCAAGGGGGATGGACAGCCCCAGCATTTT. Its protein product is CAITKGDGQPQHF.

This clone was detected only a few times. The chain links TRBV13 to TRBJ1-1; D call uncertain. Germline lookup yields CDR1 PRHDT and CDR2 FYEKMQ (reference sequence). Trimming shortened V by 8 bases and J by 3 bases, and 16 bases separated the two germline ends. This CDR3 region has 14 residues. CDR3 amino acids: CASYLRGDDTEAFF. The CDR3 DNA sequence: TGTGCCAGCTACCTCCGGGGAGATGACACTGAAGCTTTCTTT. The whole variable domain, remainder taken from reference TRBV13 and TRBJ1-1, is AAGVIQSPRHLIKEKRETATLKCYPIPRHDTVYWYQQGPGQDPQFLISFYEKMQSDKGSIPDRFSAQQFSDYHSELNMSSLELGDSALYFCASYLRGDDTEAFFGQGTRLTVV.

The V gene is TRBV11-2, the J gene TRBJ2-1, with a possible D match to TRBD2 (7 bases). The germline V gene encodes CDR1 SGHAT and CDR2 FQNNGV. V lost 5 bases and J 7 bases, leaving 21 bases between the germline ends. This CDR3 is 16 amino acids long. CDR3 in amino acids: CASSPGGEGVWNEQFF. For the CDR3, the DNA is TGTGCCAGCAGCCCTGGGGGGGAGGGGGTATGGAATGAGCAGTTCTTC.

The V call is TRBV7-9, the J call TRBJ1-1; D uncertain. The V and J ends lost 3 bases and 1 base respectively, with 9 bases between them. This CDR3 is built from 14 residues. From germline, CDR1 is SEHNR and CDR2 FQNEAQ (reference sequence). This chain's CDR3 is CASSFGGGNTEAFF. CDR3 sequence (DNA): TGTGCCAGCAGCTTCGGCGGCGGGAACACTGAAGCTTTCTTT. Combining the CDR3 with reference TRBV7-9 and TRBJ1-1 gives the whole variable domain DTGVSQNPRHKITKRGQNVTFRCDPISEHNRLYWYRQTLGQGPEFLTYFQNEAQLEKSRLLSDRFSAERPKGSFSTLEIQRTEQGDSAMYLCASSFGGGNTEAFFGQGTRLTVV.